The sequence of this T cell receptor beta chain was determined in a study of OX40 agonist ivuxolimab in advanced cancers. Across the whole study: Ivuxolimab is an agonistic anti-OX40 (CD134) antibody, and patients were treated with it. Participants, approximately 80% male, averaged roughly 60 years of age, ranging from roughly 20 to 79.

Study observations and caveats: Normalized T-cell clonal expansion was also low in some nonresponders.

The V and J ends lost 1 base and 4 bases respectively, with 13 bases between them. The CDR3 sequence is 15 residues long. Germline CDR1 reads MNHNS; CDR2 reads SASEGT. A remark on this clone: Its target is unknown.

Blood was sampled at baseline, cycle 4 day 1, and cycle 7 day 1. Clones were read by immunoSEQ multiplex PCR, and TCRdb kept only the in-frame ones, dropping some. Of some 100,000 clones detected, around 89% appear once; the ten largest clones hold about 0.16%. The chain has TRBV6-1 and TRBJ1-2; D is perhaps TRBD1 (5 bases). The sequence came from an adult with an advanced solid tumor such as melanoma, head and neck, liver or kidney cancer. Here the sequenced sample was CD4+ or CD8+ T cells sorted from blood, taken in a trial of the OX40 agonist ivuxolimab. The CDR3 coding sequence is TGTGCCAGCAGTGAAGGAGCCGGGACTACCTATGGCTACACCTTC. This translates into CASSEGAGTTYGYTF.